Following are 32 T cell receptor beta chains from one sample sequenced in a study of blood T cell repertoires in COVID-19. Data came from immunoSEQ multiplex PCR; TCRdb stores just in-frame clones and leaves some out. The sample records roughly 64,000 clones, roughly 78% being singletons. The sample comprised peripheral blood. Receptors were obtained from a man aged 60-69 years with COVID-19, enrolled during active disease.

The chain recombines TRBV21-1 with TRBJ2-3; TRBD2 is the table's D call and was not checked against the DNA. TRBV21-1 counts as a pseudogene. This CDR3 has 18 residues. CDR3 sequence: CASSKFVPDLDRGDTQYF. For the CDR3, the DNA is TGTGCCAGCAGCAAATTTGTCCCGGACCTCGACCGGGGAGATACGCAGTATTTT.

The CDR3 region has the DNA TGTGCCAGCTCACCGGGGGGGACCTATGGCTACACCTTC. Translating gives CASSPGGTYGYTF. The V call is TRBV18, the J call TRBJ1-2; weak D call: TRBD1 (5 bases). Germline assignment: CDR1 KGHSH and CDR2 LQKENI. V lost 3 bases, J lost 4 bases, and 9 bases lay in between. The CDR3 is 13 residues long.

The CDR3, as DNA: TGTGCCAGCAGTCTTACGTCAGTTAATGAAAAACTGTTTTTT. Its protein is CASSLTSVNEKLFF. The gene calls are TRBV28 and TRBJ1-4; no clear D. Germline V CDR1 and CDR2: MDHEN, SYDVKM. Trimming cost V 5 bases and J 4 bases, with 11 bases left between them. CDR3 length equals 14 residues.

This chain links TRBV2 with TRBJ2-5; D is unclear. V lost 7 bases, J lost 4 bases, and 7 bases lay in between. The CDR3 runs to 11 residues. Germline V gene data show CDR1 as SNHLY and CDR2 as FYNNEI. In nucleotides, the CDR3 is TGTGCCAGCACCTCGAGAGAGACCCAGTACTTC. Its translation is CASTSRETQYF.

This chain connects TRBV29-1 to TRBJ1-1, with unresolved D. Trimming left V 0 bases short and J 1 base short, with 6 bases between. Germline loops: CDR1 SQVTM, CDR2 ANQGSEA. CDR3 length equals 13 residues. As DNA, the CDR3 is TGCAGCGTTGAAGATCTACGGAACACTGAAGCTTTCTTT. Translating it yields CSVEDLRNTEAFF.

This chain joins TRBV6-6 and TRBJ2-3; 11 nucleotides agree with TRBD2. Germline V gene sequence: CDR1 MNHNY, CDR2 SVGAGI (reference sequence). This CDR3 has 14 amino acids. V shed 6 bases, J shed 3 bases, and the junction held 2 bases outside the gene matches. The CDR3 is CASRGTSGTDTQYF. DNA of the CDR3: TGTGCCAGCAGGGGGACTAGCGGTACAGATACGCAGTATTTT.

The chain recombines TRBV4-1 with TRBJ2-5; 9 nucleotides align to TRBD2. The CDR3 spans 16 residues. Germline V gene sequence: CDR1 MGHRA, CDR2 YSYEKL. With 5 bases clipped from V and 5 bases from J, the junction kept 12 bases outside the gene matches. In DNA form, the CDR3 reads TGCGCCAGCAGCACCCGATTTAGCGGGGGCTCGGAGACCCAGTACTTC. Translated, it gives CASSTRFSGGSETQYF.

The chain combines TRBV11-3 with TRBJ2-6; D is possibly TRBD1 (6 bases). The germline V gene has CDR1 SGHNT and CDR2 YENEEA. This CDR3 comprises 15 residues. V lost 7 bases and J 0 bases, leaving 10 bases between the germline ends. CDR3 in DNA: TGTGCCAGCAACAAAGGGGGCTCTGGGGCCAACGTCCTGACTTTC. Protein: CASNKGGSGANVLTF.

The chain is built from TRBV30 and TRBJ1-5; 9 nucleotides agree with TRBD1. This CDR3 has 14 residues. Trimming cost V 5 bases and J 7 bases; bases outside gene matches: 9. Germline CDR1 is GTSNPN and CDR2 is SVGIG (reference sequence). As DNA, the CDR3 is TGTGCCTGGGGACCGGGACAGGGTGACCAGCCCCAGCATTTT. Protein: CAWGPGQGDQPQHF.

The V gene is TRBV5-3, the J gene TRBJ2-3; TRBD2 aligns across 10 bases. TRBV5-3 is labeled an ORF, and its function is uncertain. Trimming took 0 bases from V and 5 from J; bases not matched to a gene: 9. CDR3 length: 17 amino acids. CDR3 nucleotide sequence: TGTGCCAGAAGCTTGGAGGTAGCGGGGGGAATACAAGATACGCAGTATTTT. It is translated as CARSLEVAGGIQDTQYF.

V usage is TRBV7-2 and J usage is TRBJ1-5; TRBD1 might be the D (5 bases). The V and J ends lost 6 bases and 1 base respectively, with 16 bases between them. The CDR3 consists of 16 residues. Germline CDR1 and CDR2: SGHTA and FQGNSA. The CDR3 loop reads CASSRGGGLSNQPQHF. The CDR3, as DNA: TGTGCCAGCAGTCGAGGTGGGGGGTTGAGCAATCAGCCCCAGCATTTT.

This clone was found once. The V call is TRBV7-2, the J call TRBJ1-1; TRBD1 matches at 7 bases. The germline CDR1 and CDR2 sequences are SGHTA and FQGNSA. With 4 bases clipped from V and 4 bases from J, the junction kept 18 bases outside the gene matches. The CDR3 runs 18 residues. CDR3 protein: CASSSEPLIRQGFTEAFF. CDR3 DNA: TGTGCCAGCAGCTCCGAACCCCTAATCCGACAGGGTTTCACTGAAGCTTTCTTT.

This chain uses TRBV7-9 with TRBJ2-5; D perhaps matches TRBD1 (5 bases). CDR1 is SEHNR, CDR2 FQNEAQ, per germline (reference sequence). CDR3 length: 17 residues. Deletions cut 1 base from V and 1 base from J, with 16 bases between. DNA of the CDR3: TGTGCCAGCAGCTTAGTCAGACTCCTAGGGGTCCAAGAGACCCAGTACTTC. Its translation is CASSLVRLLGVQETQYF.

This chain joins TRBV5-6 and TRBJ2-5, with 7 bases that match TRBD1. V lost 3 bases to trimming and J lost 5 bases; unmatched junction nucleotides: 7. The CDR3 loop spans 14 amino acids. Germline V lookup: CDR1 SGHDT, CDR2 YYEEEE. The CDR3 spells CASSSRGRTETQYF. The CDR3 bases are TGTGCCAGCAGCTCAAGGGGGCGAACGGAGACCCAGTACTTC.

The chain recombines TRBV10-2 with TRBJ2-1, with D possibly being TRBD2 (5 bases). The germline V and J ends were trimmed by 0 bases and 5 bases, with 17 bases remaining between them. The CDR3 runs 17 residues. Germline loops: CDR1 WSHSY, CDR2 SAAADI. The CDR3 sequence: CASSESRRRDSDNEQFF. The CDR3 DNA reads TGCGCCAGCAGTGAGTCGAGGCGGAGAGATAGCGACAATGAGCAGTTCTTC.

The chain employs TRBV2 and TRBJ1-1; 7 bases map to TRBD1. Germline trimming cut 7 bases from V and 5 bases from J; bases unmatched to any gene: 10. CDR3 length: 14 amino acids. Germline CDR1 and CDR2: SNHLY and FYNNEI. Written as DNA, the CDR3 is TGTGCCAGCACCATCAGACAGGGTTCGACTGAAGCTTTCTTT. This codes for CASTIRQGSTEAFF.

The V and J genes are TRBV12-3 or TRBV12-4 and TRBJ2-3, with 11 bases that match TRBD2. The J segment lost 14 bases and the V segment lost 5 bases, leaving 6 bases of the junction unmatched. The CDR3 runs 12 residues. CDR3 DNA sequence: TGTGCCAGCAGTATCACACTAGCGGGGGTGTATTTT. Amino acid sequence: CASSITLAGVYF.

The CDR3 region is CASSLVFFEQFF. The CDR3 coding sequence is TGTGCCAGCAGCTTAGTCTTTTTCGAGCAGTTCTTC. This chain joins TRBV7-2 and TRBJ2-1; D ambiguous. V was cut by 1 base and J by 10 bases, with 8 bases left in between. The CDR3 runs 12 residues. From germline, CDR1 is SGHTA and CDR2 FQGNSA.

The chain carries TRBV12-3 or TRBV12-4 and TRBJ2-7; D gene uncertain. V was cut by 5 bases and J by 2 bases, with 10 bases left in between. The CDR3 contains 13 residues. CDR3 sequence (DNA): TGTGCCAGCAGTCGACTTGAAACCTACGAGCAGTACTTC. This encodes CASSRLETYEQYF.

The chain uses TRBV18 and TRBJ2-4, with unresolved D. The germline CDR1 and CDR2 sequences are KGHSH and LQKENI. Trimming took off 3 bases at V and 0 bases at J, with 6 bases between the two ends. This CDR3 comprises 14 residues. The CDR3 DNA reads as TGTGCCAGCTCACCCGCGATAGCCAAAAACATTCAGTACTTC. Protein sequence: CASSPAIAKNIQYF.

This chain connects TRBV5-1 to TRBJ2-2; 7 positions match TRBD1. The CDR3 totals 14 residues. V gave up 2 bases and J gave up 7 bases; unmatched junction bases: 5. CDR1 SGHRS and CDR2 YFSETQ come from the germline V gene. CDR3 bases: TGCGCCAGCAGCTTTGGACAGGAGGACGGGGAGCTGTTTTTT. Its protein is CASSFGQEDGELFF.

The chain employs TRBV3-1 (or the pseudogene TRBV3-2) and TRBJ1-5; the match to TRBD1 covers 9 bases. The V gene end was trimmed by 5 bases and the J gene end by 4 bases; junction bases not matched to a gene: 9. The CDR3 sequence is 16 residues long. Per germline, CDR1 LGHDT and CDR2 YNNKEL (reference sequence). The CDR3 spells CASSWGQGLFNQPQHF. The CDR3 DNA sequence: TGTGCCAGCAGCTGGGGACAGGGTCTCTTTAATCAGCCCCAGCATTTT.

The chain recombines TRBV28 with TRBJ2-7; D remains ambiguous. This CDR3 spans 11 amino acids. V lost 3 bases and J lost 3, with 3 bases in between. In germline, CDR1 is MDHEN, CDR2 SYDVKM. CDR3 protein: CASSFRYEQYF. In DNA form, the CDR3 reads TGTGCCAGCAGTTTTCGCTACGAGCAGTACTTC.

The V call is TRBV9, the J call TRBJ1-2; tentatively, D is TRBD1 (6 bases). Trimming removed 2 bases at V and 7 bases at J, with 15 bases between. This CDR3 is built from 14 residues. The germline V gene has CDR1 SGDLS and CDR2 YYNGEE. The CDR3 loop reads CASSVAAGEGGYTF. CDR3 nucleotide sequence: TGTGCCAGCAGCGTCGCTGCAGGGGAGGGTGGCTACACCTTC.

The sample holds a few counts of this clone. The sample holds other DNA sequences that translate to the same CDR3. This chain uses TRBV9 with TRBJ1-1; possible D gene TRBD1, 6 bases. Trimming shortened V by 0 bases and J by 3 bases, and 9 bases separated the two germline ends. Germline CDR1 SGDLS, CDR2 YYNGEE. The CDR3 has 14 amino acids. The CDR3 DNA follows: TGTGCCAGCAGCGTAGGGCAGGGGCACACTGAAGCTTTCTTT. It specifies CASSVGQGHTEAFF.

The rearrangement joins TRBV5-3 to TRBJ2-7, with a weak D call TRBD2 (5 bases). TRBV5-3 is an open reading frame whose function is uncertain. This CDR3 region has 13 residues. Between the trimmed V and J ends, which lost 2 bases and 9 bases, there was a span of 15 bases. CDR3 in amino acids: CARSFGRTRGQYF. Here the CDR3 DNA reads TGTGCCAGAAGCTTTGGTAGGACCCGGGGGCAGTACTTC.

J is TRBJ1-3 and V is TRBV7-6; the D is unclear. The V gene's germline CDR1 is SGHVS and CDR2 FNYEAQ. The CDR3 length is 15 residues. V was shortened by 1 base and J by 1 base, with 8 bases between the two germline ends. CDR3 nucleotides: TGTGCCAGCAGCTTAGACAGTATGTCTGGAAACACCATATATTTT. It codes for CASSLDSMSGNTIYF.

This clone occurred a few times. The chain uses TRBV6-4 and TRBJ1-1; D may be TRBD1 (6 bases). This CDR3 spans 13 amino acids. Germline CDR1 is MRHNA and CDR2 is SNTAGT. With 6 bases removed from V and 4 bases from J, the gap between germline ends came to 12 bases. The CDR3 loop is CASSADRITEAFF. The CDR3 DNA reads TGTGCCAGCAGCGCAGACAGGATCACTGAAGCTTTCTTT.

The rearrangement joins TRBV3-1 (or the pseudogene TRBV3-2) to TRBJ2-3; D is ambiguous. Germline V CDR1 and CDR2: LGHDT, YNNKEL (reference sequence). Trimming shortened V by 3 bases and J by 0 bases, and 7 bases separated the two germline ends. The CDR3 extends over 14 amino acids. CDR3 loop: CASSQLASTDTQYF. CDR3 DNA: TGTGCCAGCAGCCAGTTAGCTAGCACAGATACGCAGTATTTT.

V and J are TRBV11-2 and TRBJ2-5; unclear D gene. Germline V gene lookup returns CDR1 SGHAT and CDR2 FQNNGV. The V end was cut by 5 bases, the J end by 5 bases, with 12 bases between. The CDR3 extends over 13 amino acids. The CDR3 reads CASSHDGVETQYF. DNA for the CDR3: TGTGCCAGCAGCCACGACGGAGTTGAGACCCAGTACTTC.

V usage is TRBV29-1 and J usage is TRBJ2-7, with TRBD1 as a possible D gene (5 bases). V lost 7 bases and J 0 bases, leaving 10 bases between the germline ends. The CDR3 totals 12 residues. Germline CDR1 is SQVTM and CDR2 is ANQGSEA. This CDR3 is CSAEGASYEQYF. CDR3 nucleotides: TGCAGCGCCGAAGGGGCCTCCTACGAGCAGTACTTC.

This sequence joins TRBV5-1 and TRBJ2-1, with 9 bases lining up with TRBD1. Trimming removed 4 bases from V and 7 bases from J; junction bases left unmatched: 3. Per the germline V gene, CDR1 is SGHRS and CDR2 is YFSETQ. The CDR3 runs 13 residues. CDR3 sequence reads: CASSADRGNEQFF. The CDR3 nucleotides read TGCGCCAGCAGCGCGGACAGGGGAAATGAGCAGTTCTTC.